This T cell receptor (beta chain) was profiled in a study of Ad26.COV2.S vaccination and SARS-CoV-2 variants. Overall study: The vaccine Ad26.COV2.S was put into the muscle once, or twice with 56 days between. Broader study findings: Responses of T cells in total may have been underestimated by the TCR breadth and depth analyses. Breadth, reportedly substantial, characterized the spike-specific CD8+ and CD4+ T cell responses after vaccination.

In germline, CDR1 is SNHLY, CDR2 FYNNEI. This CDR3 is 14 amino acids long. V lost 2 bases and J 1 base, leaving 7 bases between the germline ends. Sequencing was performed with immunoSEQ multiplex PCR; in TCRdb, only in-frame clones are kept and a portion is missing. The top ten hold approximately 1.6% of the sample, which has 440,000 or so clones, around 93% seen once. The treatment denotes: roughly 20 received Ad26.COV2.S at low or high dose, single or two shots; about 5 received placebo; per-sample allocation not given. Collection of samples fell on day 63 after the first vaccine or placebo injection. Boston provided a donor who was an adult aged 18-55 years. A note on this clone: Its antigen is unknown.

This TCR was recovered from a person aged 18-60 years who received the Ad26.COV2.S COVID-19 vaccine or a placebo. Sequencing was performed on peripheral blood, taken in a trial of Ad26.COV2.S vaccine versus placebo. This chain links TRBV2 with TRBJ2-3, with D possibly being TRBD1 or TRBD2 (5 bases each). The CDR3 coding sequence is TGTGCCAGCAGTGAACAGGGAGGCACAGATACGCAGTATTTT. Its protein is CASSEQGGTDTQYF.